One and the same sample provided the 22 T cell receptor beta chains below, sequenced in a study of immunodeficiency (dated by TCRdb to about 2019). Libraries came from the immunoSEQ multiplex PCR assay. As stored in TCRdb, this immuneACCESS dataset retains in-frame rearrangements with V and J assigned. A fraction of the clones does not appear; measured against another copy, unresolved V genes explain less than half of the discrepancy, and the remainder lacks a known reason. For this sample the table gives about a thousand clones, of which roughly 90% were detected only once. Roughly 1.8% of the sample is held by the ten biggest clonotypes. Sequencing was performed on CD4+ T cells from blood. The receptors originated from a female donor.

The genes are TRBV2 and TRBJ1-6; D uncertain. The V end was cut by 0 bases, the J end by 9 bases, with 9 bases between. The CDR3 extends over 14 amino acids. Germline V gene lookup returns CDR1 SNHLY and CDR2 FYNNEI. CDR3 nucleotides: TGTGCCAGCAGTGAAGCCCGGGCCCCTTCACCCCTCCACTTT. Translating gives CASSEARAPSPLHF.

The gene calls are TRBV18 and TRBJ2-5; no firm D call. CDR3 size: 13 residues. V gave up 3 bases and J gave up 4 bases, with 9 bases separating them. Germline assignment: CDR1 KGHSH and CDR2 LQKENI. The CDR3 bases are TGTGCCAGCTCACCCTGGGAAAGAGAGACCCAGTACTTC. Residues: CASSPWERETQYF.

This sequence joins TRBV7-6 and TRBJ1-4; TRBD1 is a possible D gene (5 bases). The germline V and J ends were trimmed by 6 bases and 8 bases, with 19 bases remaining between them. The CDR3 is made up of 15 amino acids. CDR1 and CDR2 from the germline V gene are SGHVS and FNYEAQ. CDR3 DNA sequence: TGTGCCAGCAGGGCTACAGGATCCTGGGGGGAAAAACTGTTTTTT. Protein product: CASRATGSWGEKLFF.

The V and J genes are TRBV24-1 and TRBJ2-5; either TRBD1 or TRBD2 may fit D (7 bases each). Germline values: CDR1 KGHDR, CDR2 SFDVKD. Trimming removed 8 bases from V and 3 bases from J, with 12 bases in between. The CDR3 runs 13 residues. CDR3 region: CATIQGREETQYF. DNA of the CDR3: TGTGCCACCATACAGGGGAGGGAAGAGACCCAGTACTTC.

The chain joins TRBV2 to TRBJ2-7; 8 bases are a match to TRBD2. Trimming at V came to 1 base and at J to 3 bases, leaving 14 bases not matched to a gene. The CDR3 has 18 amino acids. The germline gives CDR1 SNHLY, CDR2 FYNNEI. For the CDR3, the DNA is TGTGCCAGCAGTGAAGTGGCCTCGGGGACTAGGTTCTTCTACGAGCAGTACTTC. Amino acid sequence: CASSEVASGTRFFYEQYF. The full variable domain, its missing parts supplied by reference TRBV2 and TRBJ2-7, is EPEVTQTPSHQVTQMGQEVILRCVPISNHLYFYWYRQILGQKVEFLVSFYNNEISEKSEIFDDQFSVERPDGSNFTLKIRSTKLEDSAMYFCASSEVASGTRFFYEQYFGPGTRLTVT.

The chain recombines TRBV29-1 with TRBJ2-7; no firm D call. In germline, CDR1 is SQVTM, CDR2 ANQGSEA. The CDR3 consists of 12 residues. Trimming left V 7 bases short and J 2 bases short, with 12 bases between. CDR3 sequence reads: CSARVPPYEQYF. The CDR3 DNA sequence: TGCAGCGCTCGGGTGCCTCCCTACGAGCAGTACTTC.

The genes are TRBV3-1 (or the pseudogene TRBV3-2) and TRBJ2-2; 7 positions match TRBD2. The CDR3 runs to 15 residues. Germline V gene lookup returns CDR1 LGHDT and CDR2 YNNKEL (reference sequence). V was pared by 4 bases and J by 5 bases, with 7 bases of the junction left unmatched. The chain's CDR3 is CASSRFERGTGELFF. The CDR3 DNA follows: TGTGCCAGCAGCCGGTTCGAGCGGGGAACCGGGGAGCTGTTTTTT.

CDR3 region: CASSESGSSGGRNEQFF. The DNA of the CDR3 is TGTGCCAGCAGTGAATCGGGATCTAGCGGGGGGCGCAATGAGCAGTTCTTC. The chain uses TRBV2 and TRBJ2-1, with 11 bases that match TRBD2. The V gene end was trimmed by 2 bases and the J gene end by 6 bases; junction bases not matched to a gene: 9. CDR1 is SNHLY, CDR2 FYNNEI, per germline. The length of the CDR3 is 17 residues.

The DNA for the CDR3 is TGCGCCAGCAGCCAGATAGGACAGGGGGCATATGGGGCCAACGTCCTGACTTTC. Its translation: CASSQIGQGAYGANVLTF. The rearrangement uses TRBV4-1 and TRBJ2-6, with TRBD1 matching 11 bases. The CDR3 contains 18 residues. The germline gives CDR1 MGHRA, CDR2 YSYEKL. With 3 bases clipped from V and 3 bases from J, the junction kept 7 bases outside the gene matches.

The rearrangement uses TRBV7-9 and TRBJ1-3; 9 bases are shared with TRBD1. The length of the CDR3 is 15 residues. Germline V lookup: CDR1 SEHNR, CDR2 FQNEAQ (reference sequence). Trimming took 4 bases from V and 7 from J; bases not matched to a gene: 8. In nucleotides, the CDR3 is TGTGCCAGCAGCTCCCCAGGGACAGGGTTGAACACCATATATTTT. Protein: CASSSPGTGLNTIYF. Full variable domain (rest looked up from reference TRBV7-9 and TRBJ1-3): DTGVSQNPRHKITKRGQNVTFRCDPISEHNRLYWYRQTLGQGPEFLTYFQNEAQLEKSRLLSDRFSAERPKGSFSTLEIQRTEQGDSAMYLCASSSPGTGLNTIYFGEGSWLTVV.

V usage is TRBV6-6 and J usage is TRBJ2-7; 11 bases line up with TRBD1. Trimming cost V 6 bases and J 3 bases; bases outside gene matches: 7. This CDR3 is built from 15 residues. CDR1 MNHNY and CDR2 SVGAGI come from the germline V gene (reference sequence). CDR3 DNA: TGTGCCAGCAGCCCTCGGACAGGGGGCGTCTACGAGCAGTACTTC. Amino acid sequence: CASSPRTGGVYEQYF.

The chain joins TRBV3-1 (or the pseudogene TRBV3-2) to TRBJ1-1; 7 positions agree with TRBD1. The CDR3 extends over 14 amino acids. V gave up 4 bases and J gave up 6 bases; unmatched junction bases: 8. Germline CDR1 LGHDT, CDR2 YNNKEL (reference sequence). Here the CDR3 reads CASSRNTGVAEAFF. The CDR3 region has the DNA TGTGCCAGCAGCCGCAATACAGGGGTAGCTGAAGCTTTCTTT.

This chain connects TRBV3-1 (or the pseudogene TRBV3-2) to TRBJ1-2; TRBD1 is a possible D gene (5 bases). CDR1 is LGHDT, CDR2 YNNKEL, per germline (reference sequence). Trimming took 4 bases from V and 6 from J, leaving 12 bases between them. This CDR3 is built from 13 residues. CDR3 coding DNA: TGTGCCAGCAGCCCCCGGGGGATCCATGGCTACACCTTC. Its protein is CASSPRGIHGYTF.

The CDR3 DNA follows: TGTGCCAGCAGCCCCATAAAAGGCCAGGGGGGCTATGGCTACACCTTC. Its translation is CASSPIKGQGGYGYTF. The chain carries TRBV3-1 (or the pseudogene TRBV3-2) and TRBJ1-2; 7 bases fit TRBD1. In germline, CDR1 is LGHDT, CDR2 YNNKEL (reference sequence). The CDR3 has 16 residues. Losses at the gene ends were 4 bases for V and 4 bases for J; bases not matched to a gene: 12.

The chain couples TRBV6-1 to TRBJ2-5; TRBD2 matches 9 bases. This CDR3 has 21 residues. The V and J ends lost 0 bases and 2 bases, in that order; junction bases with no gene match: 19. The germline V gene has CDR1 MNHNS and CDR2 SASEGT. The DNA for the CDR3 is TGTGCCAGCAGTGAAGCGCTCCTCGGGGCTTTAGCGGGAGTTGGTCAAGAGACCCAGTACTTC. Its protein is CASSEALLGALAGVGQETQYF.

As DNA, the CDR3 is TGTGCCTGGAGCAGGATTTTATATGGCTACACCTTC. Amino acid sequence: CAWSRILYGYTF. V and J are TRBV30 and TRBJ1-2, with D unclear. The CDR3 sequence is 12 residues long. Trimming stripped 3 bases from V and 5 bases from J, with 10 bases between. The germline V gene has CDR1 GTSNPN and CDR2 SVGIG (reference sequence).

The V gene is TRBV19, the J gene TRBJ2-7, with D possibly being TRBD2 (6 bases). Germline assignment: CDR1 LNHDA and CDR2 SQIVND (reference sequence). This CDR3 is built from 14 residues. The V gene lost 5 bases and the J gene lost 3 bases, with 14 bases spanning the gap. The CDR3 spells CASSFWGEGYEQYF. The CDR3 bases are TGTGCCAGTAGTTTCTGGGGGGAAGGCTACGAGCAGTACTTC.

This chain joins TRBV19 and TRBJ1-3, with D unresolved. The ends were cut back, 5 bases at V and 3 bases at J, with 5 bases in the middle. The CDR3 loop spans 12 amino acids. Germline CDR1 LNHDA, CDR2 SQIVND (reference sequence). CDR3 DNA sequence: TGTGCCAGTAGTCTGAATGGAAACACCATATATTTT. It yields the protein CASSLNGNTIYF. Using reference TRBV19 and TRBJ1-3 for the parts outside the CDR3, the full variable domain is DGGITQSPKYLFRKEGQNVTLSCEQNLNHDAMYWYRQDPGQGLRLIYYSQIVNDFQKGDIAEGYSVSREKKESFPLTVTSAQKNPTAFYLCASSLNGNTIYFGEGSWLTVV.

As DNA, the CDR3 is TGTGCCAGCAGCCCCGGGGATACGCAGTATTTT. Its translation is CASSPGDTQYF. This rearrangement joins TRBV3-1 (or the pseudogene TRBV3-2) to TRBJ2-3; D not resolved. The CDR3 contains 11 residues. Germline V lookup: CDR1 LGHDT, CDR2 YNNKEL (reference sequence). The germline V and J ends were trimmed by 4 bases and 6 bases, with 5 bases remaining between them.

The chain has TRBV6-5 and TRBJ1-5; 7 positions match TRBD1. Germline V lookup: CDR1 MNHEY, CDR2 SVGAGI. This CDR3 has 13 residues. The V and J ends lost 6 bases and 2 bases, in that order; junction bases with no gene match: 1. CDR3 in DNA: TGTGCCAGCAGAGGGACAGGCAATCAGCCCCAGCATTTT. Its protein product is CASRGTGNQPQHF.

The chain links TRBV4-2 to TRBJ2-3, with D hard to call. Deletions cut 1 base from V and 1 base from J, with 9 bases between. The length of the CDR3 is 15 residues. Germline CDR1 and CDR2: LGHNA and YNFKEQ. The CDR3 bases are TGTGCCAGCAGCCAAGGAATGGCGGGCACAGATACGCAGTATTTT. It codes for CASSQGMAGTDTQYF.

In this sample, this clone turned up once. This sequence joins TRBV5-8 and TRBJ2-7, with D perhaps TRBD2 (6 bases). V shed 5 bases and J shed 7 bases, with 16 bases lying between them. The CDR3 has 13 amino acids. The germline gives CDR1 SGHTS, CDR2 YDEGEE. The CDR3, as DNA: TGTGCCAGCAGTTTCTCCGGGCGGGGAGAGCAGTACTTC. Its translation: CASSFSGRGEQYF.